This T cell receptor (beta chain) was recovered during a study of tumor and adjacent non-tumor tissue in lung cancer. Study details: Patients were aged roughly 30 to 76, about 10 men and a handful of women, stage I to III. About 4.17 million productive TCRbeta reads were obtained per sample on average. Study outcomes and limitations: TCR diversity was significantly greater in tumor than normal lung tissue.

This sample's RNA came from whole unsorted tissue. Distant lung tissue was collected more than 3 cm away from the tumor edge. Donors were chemotherapy-naive, newly diagnosed lung cancer surgical patients in China, August–late 2014. CDR3 size: 14 residues. Trimming removed 1 base from V and 6 bases from J, with 13 bases in between. Germline-derived CDR1 and CDR2 are SGHNT and YENEEA. Three rounds of nested PCR, following a modified ARM-PCR protocol, produced the TCRbeta library. TCRdb reprocessed the multiplex PCR reads with MiXCR, giving one entry per CDR3 protein. The table includes some 100,000 distinct CDR3 sequences, 60% to 80% detected once. This clonotype occurred once. The antigen is unknown.

The source material was distant non-tumor lung tissue. The source is a man younger than 45 with non-small cell lung cancer. The chain joins TRBV11-3 to TRBJ2-7, with D unclear. CDR3 in amino acids: CASSLGPVAFEQYF. The CDR3 bases are TGTGCCAGCAGCTTAGGTCCAGTAGCCTTCGAGCAGTACTTC.